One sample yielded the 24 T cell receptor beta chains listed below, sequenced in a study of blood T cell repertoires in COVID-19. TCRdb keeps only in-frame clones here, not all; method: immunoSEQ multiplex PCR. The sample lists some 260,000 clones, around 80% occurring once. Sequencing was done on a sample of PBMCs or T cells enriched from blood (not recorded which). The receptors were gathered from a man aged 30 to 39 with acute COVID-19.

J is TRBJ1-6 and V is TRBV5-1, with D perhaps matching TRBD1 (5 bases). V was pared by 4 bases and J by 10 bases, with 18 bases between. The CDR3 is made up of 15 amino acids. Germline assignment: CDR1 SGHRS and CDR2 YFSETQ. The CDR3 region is CASSRPGEVESPLHF. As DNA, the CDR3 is TGCGCCAGCAGCCGCCCGGGGGAGGTCGAATCACCCCTCCACTTT.

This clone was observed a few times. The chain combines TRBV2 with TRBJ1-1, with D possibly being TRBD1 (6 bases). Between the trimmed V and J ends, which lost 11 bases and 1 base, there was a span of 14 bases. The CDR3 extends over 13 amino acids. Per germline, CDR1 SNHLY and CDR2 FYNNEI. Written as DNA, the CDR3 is TGTGCCGGAGCGGACAGACAGAACACTGAAGCTTTCTTT. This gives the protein CAGADRQNTEAFF.

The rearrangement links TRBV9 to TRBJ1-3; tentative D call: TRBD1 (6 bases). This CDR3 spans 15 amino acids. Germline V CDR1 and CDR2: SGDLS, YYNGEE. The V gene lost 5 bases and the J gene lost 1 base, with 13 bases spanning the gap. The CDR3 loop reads CASSFNQGSGNTIYF. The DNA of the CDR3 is TGTGCCAGCAGTTTTAACCAGGGGTCTGGAAACACCATATATTTT. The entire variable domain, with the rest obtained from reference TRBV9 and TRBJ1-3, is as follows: DSGVTQTPKHLITATGQRVTLRCSPRSGDLSVYWYQQSLDQGLQFLIQYYNGEERAKGNILERFSAQQFPDLHSELNLSSLELGDSALYFCASSFNQGSGNTIYFGEGSWLTVV.

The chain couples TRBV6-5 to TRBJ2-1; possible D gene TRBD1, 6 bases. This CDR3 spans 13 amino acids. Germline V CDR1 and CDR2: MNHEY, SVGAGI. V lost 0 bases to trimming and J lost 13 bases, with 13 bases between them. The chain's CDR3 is CASSYSILQGQFF. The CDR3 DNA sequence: TGTGCCAGCAGTTACTCGATATTACAGGGTCAGTTCTTC.

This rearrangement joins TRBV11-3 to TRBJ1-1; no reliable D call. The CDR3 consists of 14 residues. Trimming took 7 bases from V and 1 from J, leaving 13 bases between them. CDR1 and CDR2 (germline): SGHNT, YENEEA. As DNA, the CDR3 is TGTGCCAGCAAGCAGGCGATAAGGAACACTGAAGCTTTCTTT. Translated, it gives CASKQAIRNTEAFF.

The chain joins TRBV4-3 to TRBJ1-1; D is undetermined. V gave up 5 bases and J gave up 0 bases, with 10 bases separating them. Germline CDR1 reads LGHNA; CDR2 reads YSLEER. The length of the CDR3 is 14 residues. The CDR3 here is CASSYRALNTEAFF. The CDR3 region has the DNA TGCGCCAGCAGCTATCGCGCACTGAACACTGAAGCTTTCTTT.

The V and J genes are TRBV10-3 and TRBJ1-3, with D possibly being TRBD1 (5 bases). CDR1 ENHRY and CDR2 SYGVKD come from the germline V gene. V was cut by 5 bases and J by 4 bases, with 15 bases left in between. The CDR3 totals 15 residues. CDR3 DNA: TGTGCCATCAGTCTTGGGGCAACGGAGGGAAACACCATATATTTT. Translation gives CAISLGATEGNTIYF.

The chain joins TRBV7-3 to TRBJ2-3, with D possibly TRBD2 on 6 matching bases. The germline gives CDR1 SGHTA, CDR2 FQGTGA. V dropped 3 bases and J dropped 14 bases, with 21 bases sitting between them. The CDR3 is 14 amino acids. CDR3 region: CASSFGPGLSLTYF. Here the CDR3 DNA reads TGTGCCAGCAGCTTTGGACCGGGACTCAGTTTGACGTATTTT.

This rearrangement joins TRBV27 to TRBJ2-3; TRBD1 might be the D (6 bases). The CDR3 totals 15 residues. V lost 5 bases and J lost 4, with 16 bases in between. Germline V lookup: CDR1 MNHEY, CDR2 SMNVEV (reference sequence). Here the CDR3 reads CASSGGGLSPDTQYF. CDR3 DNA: TGTGCCAGCAGTGGGGGCGGACTTTCGCCAGATACGCAGTATTTT.

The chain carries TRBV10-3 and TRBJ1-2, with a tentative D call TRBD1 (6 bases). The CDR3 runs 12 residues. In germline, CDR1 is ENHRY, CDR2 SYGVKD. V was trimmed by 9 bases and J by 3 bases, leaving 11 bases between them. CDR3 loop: CAIQGLDYGYTF. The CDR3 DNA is TGTGCCATACAGGGCTTGGACTATGGCTACACCTTC.

The CDR3 region is CASSKEGRRTEAFF. CDR3 DNA sequence: TGTGCCAGCAGCAAAGAGGGGCGACGGACTGAAGCTTTCTTT. V gene TRBV7-9 combines with J gene TRBJ1-1; weak D call: TRBD1 (5 bases). Germline CDR1 SEHNR, CDR2 FQNEAQ (reference sequence). The CDR3 runs to 14 residues. Trimming shortened V by 5 bases and J by 5 bases, and 15 bases separated the two germline ends.

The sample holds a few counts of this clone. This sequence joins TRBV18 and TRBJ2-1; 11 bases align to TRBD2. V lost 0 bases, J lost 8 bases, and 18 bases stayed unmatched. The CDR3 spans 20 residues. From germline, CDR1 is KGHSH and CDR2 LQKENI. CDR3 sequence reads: CASSPPSRDLTSGRRYEQFF. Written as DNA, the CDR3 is TGTGCCAGCTCACCACCGAGCCGGGATCTTACTAGCGGGAGACGGTATGAGCAGTTCTTC.

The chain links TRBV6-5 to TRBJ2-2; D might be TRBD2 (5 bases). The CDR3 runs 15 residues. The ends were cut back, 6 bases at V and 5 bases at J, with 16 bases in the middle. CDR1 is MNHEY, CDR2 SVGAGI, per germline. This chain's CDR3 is CASRKDGIRTGELFF. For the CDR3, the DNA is TGTGCCAGCAGGAAAGACGGGATCAGGACCGGGGAGCTGTTTTTT.

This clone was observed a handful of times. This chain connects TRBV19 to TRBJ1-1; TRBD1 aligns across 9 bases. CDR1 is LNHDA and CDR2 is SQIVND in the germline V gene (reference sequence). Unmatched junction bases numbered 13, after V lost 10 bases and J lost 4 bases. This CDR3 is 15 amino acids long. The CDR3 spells CATNNNRGQGTEAFF. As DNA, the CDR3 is TGTGCCACTAACAATAACAGGGGGCAAGGCACTGAAGCTTTCTTT.

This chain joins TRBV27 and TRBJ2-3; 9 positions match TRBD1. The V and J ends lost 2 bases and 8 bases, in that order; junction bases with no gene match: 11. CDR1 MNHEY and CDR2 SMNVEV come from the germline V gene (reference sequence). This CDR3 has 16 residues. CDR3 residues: CASSLRTGAILGTQYF. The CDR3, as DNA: TGTGCCAGCAGTTTAAGGACAGGGGCAATCTTAGGTACGCAGTATTTT.

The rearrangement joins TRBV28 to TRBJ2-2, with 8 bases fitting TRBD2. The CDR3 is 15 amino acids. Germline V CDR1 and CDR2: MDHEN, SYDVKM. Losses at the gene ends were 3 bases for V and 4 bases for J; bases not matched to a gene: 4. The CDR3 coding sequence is TGTGCCAGCAGTTTCCTCCGGGGGGGCACCGGGGAGCTGTTTTTT. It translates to CASSFLRGGTGELFF.

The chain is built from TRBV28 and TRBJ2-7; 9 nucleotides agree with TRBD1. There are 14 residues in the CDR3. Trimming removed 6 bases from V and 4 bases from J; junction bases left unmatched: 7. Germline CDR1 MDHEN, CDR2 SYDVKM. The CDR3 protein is CASRPPGQGYEQYV. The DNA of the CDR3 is TGTGCCAGCAGGCCTCCGGGACAGGGTTACGAGCAGTACGTC.

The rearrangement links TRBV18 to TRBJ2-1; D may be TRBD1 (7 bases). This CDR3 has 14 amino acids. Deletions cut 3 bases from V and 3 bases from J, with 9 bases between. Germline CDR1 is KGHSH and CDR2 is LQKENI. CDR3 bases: TGTGCCAGCTCACCGCAGGGGGGCTACAATGAGCAGTTCTTC. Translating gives CASSPQGGYNEQFF.

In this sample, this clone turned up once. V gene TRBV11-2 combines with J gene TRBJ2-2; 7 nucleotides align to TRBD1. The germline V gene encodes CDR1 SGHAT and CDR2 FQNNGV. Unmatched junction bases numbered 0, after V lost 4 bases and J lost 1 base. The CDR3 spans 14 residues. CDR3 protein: CASSWTGNTGELFF. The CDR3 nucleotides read TGTGCCAGCAGCTGGACAGGGAACACCGGGGAGCTGTTTTTT.

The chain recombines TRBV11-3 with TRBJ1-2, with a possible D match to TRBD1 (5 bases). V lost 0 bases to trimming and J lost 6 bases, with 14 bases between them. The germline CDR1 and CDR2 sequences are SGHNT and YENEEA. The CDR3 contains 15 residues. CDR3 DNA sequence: TGTGCCAGCAGCTTAGATGCAGTAGGGGTGAATGGCTACACCTTC. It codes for CASSLDAVGVNGYTF. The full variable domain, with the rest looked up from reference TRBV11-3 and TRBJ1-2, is EAGVVQSPRYKIIEKKQPVAFWCNPISGHNTLYWYLQNLGQGPELLIRYENEEAVDDSQLPKDRFSAERLKGVDSTLKIQPAELGDSAVYLCASSLDAVGVNGYTFGSGTRLTVV.

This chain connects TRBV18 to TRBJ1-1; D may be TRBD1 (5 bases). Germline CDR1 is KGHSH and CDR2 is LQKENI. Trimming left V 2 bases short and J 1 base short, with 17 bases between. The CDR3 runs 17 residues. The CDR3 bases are TGTGCCAGCTCACCAATAAGGGGAAAAGTGGGGAACACTGAAGCTTTCTTT. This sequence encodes CASSPIRGKVGNTEAFF.

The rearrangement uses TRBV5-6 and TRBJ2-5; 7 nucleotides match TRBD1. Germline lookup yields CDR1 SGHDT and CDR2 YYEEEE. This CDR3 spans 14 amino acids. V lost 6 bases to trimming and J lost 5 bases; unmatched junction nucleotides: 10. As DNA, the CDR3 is TGTGCCAGCAACCTGGACAGGAGACCGGAGACCCAGTACTTC. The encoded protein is CASNLDRRPETQYF.

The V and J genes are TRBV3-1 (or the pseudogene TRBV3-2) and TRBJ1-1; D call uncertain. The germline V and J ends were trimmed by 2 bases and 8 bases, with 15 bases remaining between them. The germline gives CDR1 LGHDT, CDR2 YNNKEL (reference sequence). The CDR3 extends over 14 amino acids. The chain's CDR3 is CASSQILSRSEAFF. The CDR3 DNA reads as TGTGCCAGCAGCCAAATCTTGTCTCGGTCCGAAGCTTTCTTT.

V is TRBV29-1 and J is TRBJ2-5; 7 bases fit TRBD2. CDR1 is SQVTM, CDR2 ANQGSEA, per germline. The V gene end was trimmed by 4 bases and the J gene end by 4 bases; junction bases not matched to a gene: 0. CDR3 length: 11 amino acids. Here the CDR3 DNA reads TGCAGCGTTGGGGGGGGAGAGACCCAGTACTTC. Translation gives CSVGGGETQYF.